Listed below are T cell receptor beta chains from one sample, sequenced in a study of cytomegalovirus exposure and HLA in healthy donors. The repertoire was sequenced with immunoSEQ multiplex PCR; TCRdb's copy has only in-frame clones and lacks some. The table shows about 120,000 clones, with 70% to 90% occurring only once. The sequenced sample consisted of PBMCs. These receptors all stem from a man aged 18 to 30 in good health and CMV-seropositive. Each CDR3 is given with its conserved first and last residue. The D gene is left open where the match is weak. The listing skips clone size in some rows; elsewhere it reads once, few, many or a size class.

cdr3_aa: CASSPGTTDTQYF
d_call: TRBD2
j_call: TRBJ2-3
v_call: TRBV5-6
clone_size: NA

cdr3_aa: CASSSNPPNSPLHF
d_call: NA
j_call: TRBJ1-6
v_call: TRBV7-3
clone_size: NA

cdr3_aa: CASSQLTIGTGNTGELFF
d_call: NA
j_call: TRBJ2-2
v_call: TRBV4-2
clone_size: NA

cdr3_aa: CASSIEGGGNQPQHF
d_call: NA
j_call: TRBJ1-5
v_call: TRBV19
clone_size: NA

cdr3_aa: CASSLDRGGNGELFF
d_call: NA
j_call: TRBJ2-2
v_call: TRBV5-1
clone_size: NA

cdr3_aa: CAWRYKGATNEKLFF
d_call: NA
j_call: TRBJ1-4
v_call: TRBV30
clone_size: NA

cdr3_aa: CASSVHERVGNYGYTF
d_call: NA
j_call: TRBJ1-2
v_call: TRBV9
clone_size: NA

cdr3_aa: CASRRGTSGQFSYEQYF
d_call: TRBD1
j_call: TRBJ2-7
v_call: TRBV27
clone_size: NA

cdr3_aa: CSPLAADEQYF
d_call: TRBD2
j_call: TRBJ2-7
v_call: TRBV20-1
clone_size: NA

cdr3_aa: CASSVGVPAGAQYF
d_call: NA
j_call: TRBJ2-5
v_call: TRBV9
clone_size: NA

cdr3_aa: CASSLGLSQWNEQFF
d_call: NA
j_call: TRBJ2-1
v_call: TRBV5-6
clone_size: NA

cdr3_aa: CAARKGLDEAFF
d_call: NA
j_call: TRBJ1-1
v_call: TRBV5-4
clone_size: NA

cdr3_aa: CASSGDIGARWNQPQHF
d_call: NA
j_call: TRBJ1-5
v_call: TRBV6-1
clone_size: NA

cdr3_aa: CASRETGPYGYTF
d_call: NA
j_call: TRBJ1-2
v_call: TRBV2
clone_size: NA

cdr3_aa: CASSAAGYGYTF
d_call: NA
j_call: TRBJ1-2
v_call: TRBV6-5
clone_size: NA

cdr3_aa: CASSSGLVTEAFF
d_call: NA
j_call: TRBJ1-1
v_call: TRBV19
clone_size: NA

cdr3_aa: CASSPRALAGNEQFF
d_call: NA
j_call: TRBJ2-1
v_call: TRBV7-3
clone_size: NA

cdr3_aa: CASSGGTGHNYGYTF
d_call: TRBD1
j_call: TRBJ1-2
v_call: TRBV5-1
clone_size: NA

cdr3_aa: CASSPSRTTKSHEQYF
d_call: NA
j_call: TRBJ2-7
v_call: TRBV10-1
clone_size: NA

cdr3_aa: CSVIPGTGSGRAQYF
d_call: TRBD1
j_call: TRBJ2-5
v_call: TRBV29-1
clone_size: NA

cdr3_aa: CASSEGFTNEKLFF
d_call: NA
j_call: TRBJ1-4
v_call: TRBV9
clone_size: NA

cdr3_aa: CASSRMRLNEQFF
d_call: NA
j_call: TRBJ2-1
v_call: TRBV11-2
clone_size: NA

cdr3_aa: CASSTGVQSGANVLTF
d_call: TRBD1
j_call: TRBJ2-6
v_call: TRBV4-2
clone_size: NA

cdr3_aa: CASRGQGGNQPQHF
d_call: TRBD1
j_call: TRBJ1-5
v_call: TRBV6-1
clone_size: NA

cdr3_aa: CASSSGGGAYEQYF
d_call: NA
j_call: TRBJ2-7
v_call: TRBV5-6
clone_size: few

cdr3_aa: CASSRGQPALEKLFF
d_call: NA
j_call: TRBJ1-4
v_call: TRBV5-5
clone_size: NA

cdr3_aa: CASSSGGTGELFF
d_call: NA
j_call: TRBJ2-2
v_call: TRBV27
clone_size: NA

cdr3_aa: CSVEDPFSYNEQFF
d_call: NA
j_call: TRBJ2-1
v_call: TRBV29-1
clone_size: NA

cdr3_aa: CASSRTVSSNQPQHF
d_call: NA
j_call: TRBJ1-5
v_call: TRBV6-1
clone_size: NA

cdr3_aa: CASTNHQGSFEPQHF
d_call: NA
j_call: TRBJ1-5
v_call: TRBV19
clone_size: NA

cdr3_aa: CASSQGLEQFF
d_call: NA
j_call: TRBJ2-1
v_call: TRBV28
clone_size: NA

cdr3_aa: CASGDYGGQGGTQYF
d_call: TRBD1
j_call: TRBJ2-5
v_call: TRBV6-1
clone_size: once

cdr3_aa: CASSPNGAGIEKLFF
d_call: NA
j_call: TRBJ1-4
v_call: TRBV4-2
clone_size: NA

cdr3_aa: CASSLDPAGTGRWSYEQYF
d_call: TRBD1
j_call: TRBJ2-7
v_call: TRBV28
clone_size: NA

cdr3_aa: CATGGGWGSPLHF
d_call: NA
j_call: TRBJ1-6
v_call: TRBV25-1
clone_size: once

cdr3_aa: CASSLVGTVPGNTIYF
d_call: TRBD1
j_call: TRBJ1-3
v_call: TRBV7-9
clone_size: NA

cdr3_aa: CSARTGGTF
d_call: TRBD1
j_call: TRBJ1-2
v_call: TRBV20-1
clone_size: NA

cdr3_aa: CASSLADWSAYGYTF
d_call: NA
j_call: TRBJ1-2
v_call: TRBV7-9
clone_size: NA

cdr3_aa: CASSWTGAVLTTDTQYF
d_call: TRBD1
j_call: TRBJ2-3
v_call: TRBV18
clone_size: NA

cdr3_aa: CASREAGGLEQFF
d_call: NA
j_call: TRBJ2-1
v_call: TRBV19
clone_size: NA

cdr3_aa: CASSSQGGVQGYTF
d_call: TRBD1
j_call: TRBJ1-2
v_call: TRBV5-4
clone_size: NA

cdr3_aa: CASRSTGSTGELFF
d_call: TRBD1
j_call: TRBJ2-2
v_call: TRBV28
clone_size: NA

cdr3_aa: CASSRTQWETQYF
d_call: NA
j_call: TRBJ2-5
v_call: TRBV7-3
clone_size: NA

cdr3_aa: CASSSRDYSPLHF
d_call: NA
j_call: TRBJ1-6
v_call: TRBV27
clone_size: few

cdr3_aa: CASSYYPGRGLEAFF
d_call: NA
j_call: TRBJ1-1
v_call: TRBV6-5
clone_size: many

cdr3_aa: CASSQEQGGTQYF
d_call: NA
j_call: TRBJ2-5
v_call: TRBV4-2
clone_size: NA

cdr3_aa: CASSLDRGGDNEQFF
d_call: TRBD2
j_call: TRBJ2-1
v_call: TRBV5-4
clone_size: NA

cdr3_aa: CASSLLEAGLNEQFF
d_call: NA
j_call: TRBJ2-1
v_call: TRBV4-1
clone_size: NA

cdr3_aa: CASSAGPRYKRVEQYF
d_call: NA
j_call: TRBJ2-7
v_call: TRBV25-1
clone_size: NA

cdr3_aa: CAWTRDRVGEQYF
d_call: TRBD1
j_call: TRBJ2-7
v_call: TRBV30
clone_size: NA

cdr3_aa: CASSLSVARGAFF
d_call: NA
j_call: TRBJ1-1
v_call: TRBV7-9
clone_size: NA

cdr3_aa: CASSPPGLPYSGNTIYF
d_call: NA
j_call: TRBJ1-3
v_call: TRBV18
clone_size: NA

cdr3_aa: CASSLGTGGDYGYTF
d_call: TRBD1
j_call: TRBJ1-2
v_call: TRBV13
clone_size: NA

cdr3_aa: CASSYSTGDEQYF
d_call: NA
j_call: TRBJ2-7
v_call: TRBV6-5
clone_size: NA

cdr3_aa: CATRDRGNTEAFF
d_call: TRBD1
j_call: TRBJ1-1
v_call: TRBV15
clone_size: NA

cdr3_aa: CASSSHLSLTRVMRPQHF
d_call: NA
j_call: TRBJ1-5
v_call: TRBV9
clone_size: NA

cdr3_aa: CASSKLQGEGYEQYF
d_call: NA
j_call: TRBJ2-7
v_call: TRBV7-6
clone_size: NA